The T cell receptor beta chain described here comes from a study of blood T cell repertoires in COVID-19 (TCRdb year 2020). Turning to the overall study: The collaborator samples originated in the United States, Italy and Spain and spanned the acute and convalescent phases of COVID-19. The prospective study material was composed of cDNA or gDNA derived from T cells, B-cell-depleted T cells, or PBMCs. The dataset comprised deeply sampled blood TCRbeta repertoires from subjects exposed to, actively infected with, or recovered from COVID-19. The repertoires were released in a freely available public database meant as a resource for research on the immune response to SARS-CoV-2. Samples were obtained from the ongoing ImmuneRACE study (first 160 participants) and from 1,200 or so subjects provided by 6 global collaborators. Nearly every sample came with metadata listing a de-identified subject ID, COVID-19 status, age in years and sex. HLA class I and class II types, where available, came from metadata supplied by the sample provider rather than from assay-based typing.

As regards this clone: No cognate antigen has been identified for it. The input lacks base qualities; no much larger clone sits a single base away.

Deletion took 6 bases off V and 2 bases off J, with a span of 8 bases between the germline ends. CDR1 and CDR2, per the germline V gene (reference sequence), are LNHDA and SQIVND. Measured from the cysteine to the phenylalanine, the CDR3 is 13 residues long. Only the CDR3 DNA is retained, 39 bases long and in frame from the first base. TCRbeta CDR3 regions were amplified from genomic DNA using the immunoSEQ Assay, a bias-controlled multiplex PCR. The paper's data handling went like this. The number of nucleated cells in each sample was estimated from the amplification of reference gene primers within the assay. Sequence reads were collapsed and filtered to measure the absolute abundance of every unique TCRbeta CDR3 rearrangement. For each sample, productive Simpson clonality was calculated as the square root of Simpson's diversity index over productive rearrangements. The immuneACCESS repertoire file appears here via TCRdb, limited to in-frame rearrangements. These files lack a portion of the clones; in checked studies, under half of the deficit traces to unresolved V genes, and the cause of the others is not known. V and J calls and clone size come straight from that table; D and trimming were deduced from the DNA. Across this sample there are some 58,000 clones, with roughly four fifths seen only once. Around 9.6% of the sample rests with the top ten.

Paper-wide results and their limitations: How much clinical and demographic metadata was included differed by source and by participant, and the metadata was provided uncurated.

At one collaborating source in Seattle, patients were enrolled during active infection and were followed longitudinally through the course of disease. Each collaborating institution followed its own protocols to collect whole blood in K2EDTA tubes. For TCRbeta analysis, collaborators shipped samples in one of three forms: frozen whole blood, isolated PBMCs, or DNA extracted from either of those sample types. The clonotype was recovered from a man aged 45-65 years with COVID-19, enrolled during active disease. The specimen sequenced was peripheral blood. Recombination connected TRBV19 to TRBJ1-5; no D gene is confidently identified. The CDR3 reads CASRTGGNQPQHF. The nucleotide sequence is TGTGCCAGTAGGACGGGAGGCAATCAGCCCCAGCATTTT.